These T cell receptor beta chains were read from a single sample in a study of blood T cell repertoires in COVID-19. Libraries were prepared by immunoSEQ multiplex PCR; TCRdb keeps only in-frame clonotypes and omits some of them. The data hold about 310,000 clones, with approximately 83% observed a single time. The sample comprised PBMCs or T cells enriched from blood (not recorded which). The receptors were sampled from a young man who had recovered from COVID-19. CDR3s include the opening cysteine and the closing phenylalanine or tryptophan. The D gene is left open where the match is weak. Where a row states a size, it is once, few, many or the class of an expanded clone; other rows omit it.

>TRBV7-2|TRBJ2-2|-|-
TGTGCCAGCAGCTTATCCGCGGGGAACACCGGGGAGCTGTTTTTT
CASSLSAGNTGELFF
>TRBV7-6|TRBJ2-1|-|few
TGTGCCAGCAGCCCAGACCCGGTTCGTTTCGTCGGGATGGGGCAGTTCTTC
CASSPDPVRFVGMGQFF
>TRBV6-5|TRBJ2-3|-|-
TGTGCCAGCGAGGGATGGTTAACAGATACGCAGTATTTT
CASEGWLTDTQYF
>TRBV6-5|TRBJ1-5|-|-
TGTGCCAGCAGTTACTCGTTCTTTAATCAGCCCCAGCATTTT
CASSYSFFNQPQHF
>TRBV5-4|TRBJ2-7|TRBD2|many
TGTGCCAGCAGCTTAGGGACTAGCGAGCAGTACTTC
CASSLGTSEQYF
>TRBV7-2|TRBJ2-5|-|-
TGTGCCAGCAGCTTAGATCGGGGCCAAGAGACCCAGTACTTC
CASSLDRGQETQYF
>TRBV13|TRBJ2-3|-|-
TGTGCCAGCAGCTTAGGGTCGGGAGATACGCAGTATTTT
CASSLGSGDTQYF
>TRBV10-3|TRBJ2-7|TRBD2|-
TGTGCCATCAGGGCACTAGCGGACTCCTACGAGCAGTACTTC
CAIRALADSYEQYF
>TRBV5-6|TRBJ1-2|-|-
TGTGCCAGCAGCTACGGACAAGGGTATGGCTACACCTTC
CASSYGQGYGYTF
>TRBV7-9|TRBJ1-1|-|-
TGTGCCAGCCAGAGAGGCACTGAAGCTTTCTTT
CASQRGTEAFF
>TRBV19|TRBJ1-1|TRBD1|-
TGTGCCAGTAGTCCGAGCGGGGACAGGGGGTTCATTTTATCTGAAGCTTTCTTT
CASSPSGDRGFILSEAFF
>TRBV2|TRBJ2-2|-|-
TGTGCCAGCAGTTCCCAGGGCTTTAAAGTGAACACCGGGGAGCTGTTTTTT
CASSSQGFKVNTGELFF
>TRBV5-1|TRBJ2-1|TRBD2|-
TGCGCCAGCAGTTTGGGACTAGCGGGGGACAATGAGCAGTTCTTC
CASSLGLAGDNEQFF
>TRBV9|TRBJ2-3|TRBD2|once
TGTGCCAGCAGCGTAGCGGGGGGGGCAGATACGCAGTATTTT
CASSVAGGADTQYF
>TRBV6-1|TRBJ2-7|-|-
TGTGCCAGCAGTGCAGTGGGGAGGGGGATCTCCTACGAGCAGTACTTC
CASSAVGRGISYEQYF